These T cell receptor beta chains were read from a single sample in a study of identical twins. In TCRdb, the 5' RACE reads were re-called with MiXCR into one record per CDR3 protein. The sample includes under 300,000 distinct CDR3 sequences, 5.5% to 7.5% of them seen just once. These data were also filed under a second study, of T cells expressing NK-cell markers.

Material: CD8+ T cells sorted from blood. Source of these receptors: a woman younger than 30 in good health. Both conserved end residues are part of each CDR3. Fields, in order: J gene, clone size, D gene, V gene, CDR3 protein, CDR3 DNA. The D gene is left open where the match is weak. Expanded clones get a size class; other rows say once, few or many, or leave the size out.

j_gene: TRBJ2-1; abundance: few; d_gene: TRBD1; v_gene: TRBV24-1; CDR3aa: CATSDHRDRGYNEQFF; CDR3nt: TGTGCCACCAGTGATCACCGGGACAGGGGATACAATGAGCAGTTCTTC
j_gene: TRBJ1-1; abundance: few; d_gene: .; v_gene: TRBV7-9; CDR3aa: CASSLDRTEAFF; CDR3nt: TGTGCCAGCAGCTTAGACCGGACTGAAGCTTTCTTT
j_gene: TRBJ2-2; abundance: many; d_gene: .; v_gene: TRBV21-1; CDR3aa: CASSGQPYPNTGELFF; CDR3nt: TGTGCCAGCAGCGGTCAGCCCTACCCGAACACCGGGGAGCTGTTTTTT
j_gene: TRBJ1-1; abundance: many; d_gene: .; v_gene: TRBV7-7; CDR3aa: CASSANTHTEAFF; CDR3nt: TGTGCCAGCAGCGCTAACACCCACACTGAAGCTTTCTTT
j_gene: TRBJ2-2; abundance: few; d_gene: TRBD1; v_gene: TRBV7-8; CDR3aa: CASSSLDRDNTGELFF; CDR3nt: TGTGCCAGCAGCTCACTTGACAGGGATAACACCGGGGAGCTGTTTTTT
j_gene: TRBJ1-4; abundance: .; d_gene: .; v_gene: TRBV4-1; CDR3aa: CASSQHFNEKLFF; CDR3nt: TGCGCCAGCAGCCAGCACTTTAATGAAAAACTGTTTTTT
j_gene: TRBJ2-3; abundance: .; d_gene: .; v_gene: TRBV2; CDR3aa: CARPLSRGTQYF; CDR3nt: TGTGCCAGACCCCTCTCCAGGGGTACGCAGTATTTT
j_gene: TRBJ2-7; abundance: many; d_gene: TRBD1; v_gene: TRBV7-2; CDR3aa: CASSSRQGLIYEQYF; CDR3nt: TGTGCCAGCAGCAGCAGACAGGGCCTGATCTACGAGCAGTACTTC
j_gene: TRBJ1-1; abundance: .; d_gene: .; v_gene: TRBV5-1; CDR3aa: CASSLASGNTEVFF; CDR3nt: TGCGCCAGCAGCTTGGCTTCGGGGAACACTGAAGTTTTCTTT
j_gene: TRBJ2-7; abundance: .; d_gene: .; v_gene: TRBV2; CDR3aa: CASSDGTPRHEQYF; CDR3nt: TGTGCCAGCAGTGACGGGACCCCAAGACACGAGCAGTACTTC
j_gene: TRBJ2-1; abundance: .; d_gene: TRBD2; v_gene: TRBV25-1; CDR3aa: CASIPAGGSSYNEQFF; CDR3nt: TGTGCCAGCATTCCCGCGGGGGGGAGCTCCTACAATGAGCAGTTCTTC
j_gene: TRBJ1-1; abundance: .; d_gene: .; v_gene: TRBV27; CDR3aa: CASSLTLGGTEAFF; CDR3nt: TGTGCCAGCAGTTTAACCCTTGGGGGGACTGAAGCTTTCTTT
j_gene: TRBJ2-1; abundance: few; d_gene: .; v_gene: TRBV20-1; CDR3aa: CSARRGAPSLAENEQFF; CDR3nt: TGCAGTGCTAGGAGGGGGGCCCCGTCACTAGCTGAAAATGAGCAGTTCTTC
j_gene: TRBJ2-7; abundance: many; d_gene: TRBD1; v_gene: TRBV5-1; CDR3aa: CASSPWTGVGEQYF; CDR3nt: TGCGCCAGCAGCCCCTGGACAGGGGTTGGGGAGCAGTACTTC
j_gene: TRBJ2-1; abundance: many; d_gene: .; v_gene: TRBV7-9; CDR3aa: CASSPGLTNEQFF; CDR3nt: TGTGCCAGCAGCCCCGGACTAACCAATGAGCAGTTCTTC
j_gene: TRBJ2-1; abundance: .; d_gene: TRBD1; v_gene: TRBV23-1; CDR3aa: CASRGQVGEQFF; CDR3nt: TGCGCCAGCAGAGGACAGGTTGGTGAGCAGTTCTTC
j_gene: TRBJ2-1; abundance: few; d_gene: .; v_gene: TRBV9; CDR3aa: CASSVDSSRPYNEQFF; CDR3nt: TGTGCCAGCAGCGTAGACTCGAGCAGACCCTACAATGAGCAGTTCTTC
j_gene: TRBJ2-6; abundance: .; d_gene: TRBD2; v_gene: TRBV11-1; CDR3aa: CASSFPLLAGRPGANVLTF; CDR3nt: TGTGCCAGCAGCTTCCCTTTACTAGCGGGTCGCCCGGGGGCCAACGTCCTGACTTTC
j_gene: TRBJ2-2; abundance: many; d_gene: .; v_gene: TRBV6-5; CDR3aa: CASSYSGRAANTGELFF; CDR3nt: TGTGCCAGCAGTTACTCGGGGCGGGCAGCGAACACCGGGGAGCTGTTTTTT
j_gene: TRBJ2-7; abundance: few; d_gene: .; v_gene: TRBV7-9; CDR3aa: CASSSDEAPYEQYF; CDR3nt: TGTGCCAGCAGCTCGGACGAGGCCCCCTACGAGCAGTACTTC
j_gene: TRBJ2-7; abundance: .; d_gene: .; v_gene: TRBV20-1; CDR3aa: CSARDKSSYEQYF; CDR3nt: TGCAGTGCTAGGGACAAGAGCTCCTACGAGCAGTACTTC
j_gene: TRBJ2-1; abundance: few; d_gene: .; v_gene: TRBV7-9; CDR3aa: CASSQEVLARDNEQFF; CDR3nt: TGTGCCAGCAGCCAAGAGGTCCTAGCGAGAGACAATGAGCAGTTCTTC
j_gene: TRBJ1-2; abundance: .; d_gene: TRBD1; v_gene: TRBV12-3/TRBV12-4; CDR3aa: CASSPRPGGAYGYTF; CDR3nt: TGTGCCAGCAGTCCGCGTCCAGGGGGCGCCTATGGCTACACCTTC
j_gene: TRBJ1-2; abundance: many; d_gene: .; v_gene: TRBV12-3/TRBV12-4; CDR3aa: CASSLNGYTF; CDR3nt: TGTGCCAGCAGTTTAAATGGCTACACCTTC
j_gene: TRBJ1-2; abundance: few; d_gene: .; v_gene: TRBV7-9; CDR3aa: CASSLERVANYGYTF; CDR3nt: TGTGCCAGCAGCTTAGAGAGGGTGGCCAACTATGGCTACACCTTC
j_gene: TRBJ2-5; abundance: few; d_gene: .; v_gene: TRBV6-1; CDR3aa: CASNGGGWGETQYF; CDR3nt: TGTGCCAGCAACGGGGGCGGTTGGGGCGAGACCCAGTACTTC
j_gene: TRBJ1-6; abundance: .; d_gene: .; v_gene: TRBV2; CDR3aa: CASRGRFYNSPLHF; CDR3nt: TGTGCCAGTCGGGGGAGATTTTATAATTCACCCCTCCACTTT
j_gene: TRBJ2-7; abundance: .; d_gene: .; v_gene: TRBV10-3; CDR3aa: CAISESGGGRNEQYF; CDR3nt: TGTGCCATCAGTGAGTCGGGTGGTGGACGCAACGAGCAGTACTTC
j_gene: TRBJ2-7; abundance: many; d_gene: .; v_gene: TRBV11-2; CDR3aa: CASSLGAPPEQYF; CDR3nt: TGTGCCAGCAGCTTGGGCGCTCCTCCCGAGCAGTACTTC
j_gene: TRBJ2-1; abundance: few; d_gene: .; v_gene: TRBV29-1; CDR3aa: CSVEGDRDRNEQFF; CDR3nt: TGCAGCGTTGAAGGCGACCGGGACCGTAATGAGCAGTTCTTC
j_gene: TRBJ2-7; abundance: few; d_gene: .; v_gene: TRBV19; CDR3aa: CASSVGGTPVEQYF; CDR3nt: TGTGCCAGTAGTGTTGGGGGCACGCCCGTCGAGCAGTACTTC
j_gene: TRBJ2-5; abundance: .; d_gene: TRBD2; v_gene: TRBV4-1; CDR3aa: CASSQRVTSGGQETQYF; CDR3nt: TGCGCCAGCAGCCAGAGGGTCACTAGCGGGGGACAAGAGACCCAGTACTTC
j_gene: TRBJ2-2; abundance: few; d_gene: TRBD2; v_gene: TRBV7-9; CDR3aa: CASSTSVTNTGELFF; CDR3nt: TGTGCCAGCAGTACTAGCGTTACGAACACCGGGGAGCTGTTTTTT
j_gene: TRBJ2-1; abundance: few; d_gene: .; v_gene: TRBV7-9; CDR3aa: CASSLAQGSLYNEQFF; CDR3nt: TGTGCCAGCAGCTTAGCGCAGGGATCCCTATACAATGAGCAGTTCTTC
j_gene: TRBJ1-4; abundance: .; d_gene: .; v_gene: TRBV2; CDR3aa: CASMEVGNEKLFF; CDR3nt: TGTGCCAGCATGGAGGTTGGTAATGAAAAACTGTTTTTT
j_gene: TRBJ1-3; abundance: .; d_gene: .; v_gene: TRBV30; CDR3aa: CAWTSGNTIYF; CDR3nt: TGTGCCTGGACCTCTGGAAACACCATATATTTT
j_gene: TRBJ1-2; abundance: few; d_gene: TRBD1; v_gene: TRBV20-1; CDR3aa: CSAPWTGASGYTF; CDR3nt: TGCAGTGCGCCTTGGACAGGGGCCTCGGGCTACACCTTC
j_gene: TRBJ1-1; abundance: many; d_gene: .; v_gene: TRBV7-9; CDR3aa: CASSLALNTEAFF; CDR3nt: TGTGCCAGCAGCTTAGCCCTGAACACTGAAGCTTTCTTT
j_gene: TRBJ1-2; abundance: few; d_gene: .; v_gene: TRBV27; CDR3aa: CASSFPGLGYTF; CDR3nt: TGTGCCAGCAGTTTCCCGGGGTTGGGCTACACCTTC
j_gene: TRBJ2-1; abundance: few; d_gene: TRBD2; v_gene: TRBV4-3; CDR3aa: CASSQYGLAANEQFF; CDR3nt: TGCGCCAGCAGCCAATATGGACTAGCGGCAAATGAGCAGTTCTTC
j_gene: TRBJ1-6; abundance: many; d_gene: .; v_gene: TRBV14; CDR3aa: CASSPPGLGSPLHF; CDR3nt: TGTGCCAGCAGCCCTCCGGGATTGGGGTCACCCCTCCACTTT
j_gene: TRBJ2-3; abundance: many; d_gene: .; v_gene: TRBV6-5; CDR3aa: CASSYLSLGDTQYF; CDR3nt: TGTGCCAGCAGTTACTTGTCCCTCGGGGATACGCAGTATTTT
j_gene: TRBJ1-1; abundance: many; d_gene: .; v_gene: TRBV12-3/TRBV12-4; CDR3aa: CASSLGSPGDAFF; CDR3nt: TGTGCCAGCAGTTTAGGAAGCCCAGGGGACGCTTTCTTT
j_gene: TRBJ2-7; abundance: few; d_gene: .; v_gene: TRBV14; CDR3aa: CASSPRKPRGLPYEQYF; CDR3nt: TGTGCCAGCAGTCCAAGGAAACCCAGGGGCCTACCCTACGAGCAGTACTTC
j_gene: TRBJ2-1; abundance: few; d_gene: .; v_gene: TRBV16; CDR3aa: CASSQSSGGTEQFF; CDR3nt: TGTGCCAGCAGCCAATCATCAGGGGGGACTGAGCAGTTCTTC